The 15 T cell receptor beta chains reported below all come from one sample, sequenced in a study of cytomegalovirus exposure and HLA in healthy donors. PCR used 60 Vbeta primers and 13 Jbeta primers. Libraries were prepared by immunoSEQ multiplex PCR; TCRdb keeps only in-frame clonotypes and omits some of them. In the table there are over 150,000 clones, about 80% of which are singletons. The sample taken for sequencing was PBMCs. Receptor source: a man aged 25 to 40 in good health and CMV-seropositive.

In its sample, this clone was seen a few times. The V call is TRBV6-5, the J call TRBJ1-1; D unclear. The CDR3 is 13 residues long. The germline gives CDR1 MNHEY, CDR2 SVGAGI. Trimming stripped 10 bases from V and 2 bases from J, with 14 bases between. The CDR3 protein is CATRLEVNTEAFF. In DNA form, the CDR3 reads TGTGCCACCAGACTTGAAGTAAACACTGAAGCTTTCTTT.

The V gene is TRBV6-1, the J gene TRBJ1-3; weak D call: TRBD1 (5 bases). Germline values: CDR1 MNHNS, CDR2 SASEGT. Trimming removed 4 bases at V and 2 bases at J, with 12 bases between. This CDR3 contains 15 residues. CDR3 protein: CASSGVGGTGNTIYF. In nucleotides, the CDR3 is TGTGCCAGCAGTGGAGTGGGGGGAACTGGAAACACCATATATTTT.

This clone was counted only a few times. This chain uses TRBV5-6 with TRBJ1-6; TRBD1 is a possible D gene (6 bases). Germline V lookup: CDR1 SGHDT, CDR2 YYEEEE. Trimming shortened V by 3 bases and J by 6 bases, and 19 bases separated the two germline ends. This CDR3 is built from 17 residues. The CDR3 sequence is CASSYFPPGVLNSPLHF. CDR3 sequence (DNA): TGTGCCAGCAGCTATTTTCCCCCAGGGGTTCTTAATTCACCCCTCCACTTT.

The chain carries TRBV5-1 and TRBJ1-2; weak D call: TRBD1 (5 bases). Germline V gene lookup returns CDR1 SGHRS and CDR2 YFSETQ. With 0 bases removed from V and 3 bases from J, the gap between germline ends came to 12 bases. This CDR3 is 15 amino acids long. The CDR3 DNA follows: TGCGCCAGCAGCTTGGATGGGGCTAGGGACTATGGCTACACCTTC. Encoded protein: CASSLDGARDYGYTF.

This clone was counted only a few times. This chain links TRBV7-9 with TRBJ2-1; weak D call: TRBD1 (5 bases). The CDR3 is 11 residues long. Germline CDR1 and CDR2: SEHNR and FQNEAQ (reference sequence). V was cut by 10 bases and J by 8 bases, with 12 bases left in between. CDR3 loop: CAKGQGDEQFF. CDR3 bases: TGTGCCAAGGGGCAGGGCGATGAGCAGTTCTTC.

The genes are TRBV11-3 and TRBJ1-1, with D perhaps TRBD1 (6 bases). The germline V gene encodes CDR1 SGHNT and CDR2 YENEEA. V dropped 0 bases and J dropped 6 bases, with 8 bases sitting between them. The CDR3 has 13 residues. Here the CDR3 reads CASSLEGHAEAFF. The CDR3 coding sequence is TGTGCCAGCAGCTTAGAGGGACACGCTGAAGCTTTCTTT.

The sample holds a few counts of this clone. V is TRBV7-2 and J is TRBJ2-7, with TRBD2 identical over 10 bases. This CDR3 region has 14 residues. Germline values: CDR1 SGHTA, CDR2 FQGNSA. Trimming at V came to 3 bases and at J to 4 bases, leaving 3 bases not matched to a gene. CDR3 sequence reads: CASSFSGGAYEQYF. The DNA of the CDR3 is TGTGCCAGCAGCTTCAGCGGGGGGGCGTACGAGCAGTACTTC.

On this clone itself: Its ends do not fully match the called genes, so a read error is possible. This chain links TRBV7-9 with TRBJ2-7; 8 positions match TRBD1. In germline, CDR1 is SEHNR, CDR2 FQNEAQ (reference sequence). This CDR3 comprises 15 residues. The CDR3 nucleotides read TGTTCCAGCAGCCGCCGGGACAGGTCTATGAGGGAGCAGTACTTC. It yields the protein CSSSRRDRSMREQYF.

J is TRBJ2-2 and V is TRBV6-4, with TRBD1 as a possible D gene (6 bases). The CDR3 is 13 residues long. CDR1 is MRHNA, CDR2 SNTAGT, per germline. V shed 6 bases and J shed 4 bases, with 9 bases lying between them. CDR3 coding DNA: TGTGCCAGCAGCTCGGACAGCACCGGGGAGCTGTTTTTT. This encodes CASSSDSTGELFF.

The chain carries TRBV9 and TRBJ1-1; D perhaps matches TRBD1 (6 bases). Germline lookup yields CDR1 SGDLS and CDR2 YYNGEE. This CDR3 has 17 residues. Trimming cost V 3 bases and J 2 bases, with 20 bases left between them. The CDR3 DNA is TGTGCCAGCAGCGCCCGAGGGGGGGGCCACTCCAACACTGAAGCTTTCTTT. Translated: CASSARGGGHSNTEAFF.

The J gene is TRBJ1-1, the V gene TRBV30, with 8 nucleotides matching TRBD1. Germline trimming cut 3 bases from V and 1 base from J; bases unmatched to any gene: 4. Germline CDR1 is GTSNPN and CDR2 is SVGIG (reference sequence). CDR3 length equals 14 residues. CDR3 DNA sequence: TGTGCCTGGAGGGGGGACAGGAGGAACACTGAAGCTTTCTTT. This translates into CAWRGDRRNTEAFF.

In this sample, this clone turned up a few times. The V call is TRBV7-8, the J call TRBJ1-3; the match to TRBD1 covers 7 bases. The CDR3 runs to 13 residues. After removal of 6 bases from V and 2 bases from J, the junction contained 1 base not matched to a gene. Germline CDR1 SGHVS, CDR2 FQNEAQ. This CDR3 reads CASRDRAGNTIYF. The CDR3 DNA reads TGTGCCAGCAGAGACAGGGCTGGAAACACCATATATTTT.

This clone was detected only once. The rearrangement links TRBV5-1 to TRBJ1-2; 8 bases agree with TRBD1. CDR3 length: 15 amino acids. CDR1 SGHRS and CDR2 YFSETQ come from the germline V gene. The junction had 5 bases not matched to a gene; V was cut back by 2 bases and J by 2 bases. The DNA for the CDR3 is TGCGCCAGCAGCTTCGGGAGACAGGGGAACTATGGCTACACCTTC. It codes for CASSFGRQGNYGYTF.

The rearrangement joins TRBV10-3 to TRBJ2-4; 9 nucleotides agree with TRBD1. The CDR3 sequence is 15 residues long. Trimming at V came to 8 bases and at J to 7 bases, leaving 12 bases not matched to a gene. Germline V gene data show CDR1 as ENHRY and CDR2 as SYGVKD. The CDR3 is CAIGRGQGGGNIQYF. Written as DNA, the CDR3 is TGTGCCATCGGTCGGGGACAGGGAGGTGGCAACATTCAGTACTTC.

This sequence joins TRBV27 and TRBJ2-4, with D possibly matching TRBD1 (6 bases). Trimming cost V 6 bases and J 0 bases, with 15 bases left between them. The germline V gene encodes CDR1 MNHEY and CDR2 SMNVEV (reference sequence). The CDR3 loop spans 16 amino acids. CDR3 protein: CASRGRTELAKNIQYF. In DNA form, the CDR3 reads TGTGCCAGCAGAGGAAGGACAGAACTAGCCAAAAACATTCAGTACTTC.